This is a list of T cell receptor beta chains from one sample in a study of T cell responses to AZD1222 COVID-19 vaccine. Data came from immunoSEQ multiplex PCR; TCRdb stores just in-frame clones and leaves some out. The top ten clones hold 5% of a sample with more than 70,000 clones, roughly 91% of them seen once. The specimen was peripheral blood, collected 28 days after the second AZD1222 dose. The receptors shown here come from an adult who received the AZD1222 COVID-19 vaccine. Each CDR3 is given with its conserved first and last residue. The D gene is left open where the match is weak. Size tells how often a clone was seen (once, few, many) or the class of an expanded clone, and some rows leave it out.

>TRBJ2-3|once|TRBV5-1|TRBD2
TGCGCCAGCAGCTTGGCTAGCACTACAGCGGGGGAGACAGATACGCAGTATTTT
CASSLASTTAGETDTQYF
>TRBJ2-7|.|TRBV28|TRBD1
TGTGCCAGCAGCGATCACGGGACAGGGATGGACGAGCAGTACTTC
CASSDHGTGMDEQYF
>TRBJ2-2|once|TRBV5-1|.
TGCGCCAGCAGCCAAAACCTGGGAACCGGGGAGCTGTTTTTT
CASSQNLGTGELFF
>TRBJ2-3|.|TRBV5-1|TRBD2
TGCGCCAGCAGCTCAGCTTTAGCGGGGGCCTCCACAGATACGCAGTATTTT
CASSSALAGASTDTQYF
>TRBJ2-3|.|TRBV30|.
TGTGCCTGGATGTTGGGGGGAGATACGCAGTATTTT
CAWMLGGDTQYF
>TRBJ2-1|.|TRBV5-4|TRBD2
TGTGCCAGCAGCTTGGGGGGTGGCGGGGGCAATGAGCAGTTCTTC
CASSLGGGGGNEQFF
>TRBJ1-1|.|TRBV3-1/TRBV3-2|TRBD1
TGTGCCAGCAGCGCAGGGGGTCGAGGGACTGAAGCTTTCTTT
CASSAGGRGTEAFF
>TRBJ1-2|.|TRBV20-1|.
TGCAGTGCTAGTAGACGGCCCTATGGCTACACCTTC
CSASRRPYGYTF
>TRBJ1-1|.|TRBV2|.
TGTGCCAGCAGGCGGACGGCAGCGAACACTGAAGCTTTCTTT
CASRRTAANTEAFF
>TRBJ2-7|.|TRBV7-2|.
TGTGCCAGCAGCCCCCGACAGTGGTCCTACGAGCAGTACTTC
CASSPRQWSYEQYF
>TRBJ2-1|.|TRBV29-1|.
TGCAGCGTTGAAGGGCTGGAGTACAATGAGCAGTTCTTC
CSVEGLEYNEQFF
>TRBJ2-7|.|TRBV6-5|.
TGTGCCAGCAGAACAGGGCGCCCCTACGAGCAGTACTTC
CASRTGRPYEQYF
>TRBJ1-1|.|TRBV30|.
TGTGCCTGGAGTGTACAGGTCATGAACACTGAAGCTTTCTTT
CAWSVQVMNTEAFF
>TRBJ1-2|.|TRBV25-1|.
TGTGCCAGCAGTGATATGAACCGCGGATATGGCTACACCTTC
CASSDMNRGYGYTF
>TRBJ2-3|medium-sized|TRBV11-2|TRBD2
TGTGCCAGCAGCTTACCAGCGGGGGGGAGCACAGATACGCAGTATTTT
CASSLPAGGSTDTQYF
>TRBJ1-1|.|TRBV20-1|.
TGCAGTGTCCTACGGGGGGCTGAAGCTTTCTTT
CSVLRGAEAFF
>TRBJ1-1|.|TRBV6-4|TRBD1
TGTGCCAGCAGTGAGGGACAGGGCACTGAAGCTTTCTTT
CASSEGQGTEAFF
>TRBJ1-2|.|TRBV9|.
TGTGCCAGCAGCGTAGAGGCAGGGAACTATGGCTACACCTTC
CASSVEAGNYGYTF
>TRBJ1-3|.|TRBV3-1/TRBV3-2|.
TGTGCCAGCAGTGGGCAGGGACGAAACACCATATATTTT
CASSGQGRNTIYF
>TRBJ2-1|.|TRBV6-5|.
TGTGCCAGCAGACCCACAGGGTTAAGAGGGCATGAGCAGTTCTTC
CASRPTGLRGHEQFF
>TRBJ1-4|.|TRBV5-1|.
TGCGCCAGCAGAGGCGGCTCGGGCCCTAATGAAAAACTGTTTTTT
CASRGGSGPNEKLFF
>TRBJ1-2|.|TRBV3-1/TRBV3-2|.
TGTGCCAGCAGCCAACAGGGGAGCTATGGCTACACCTTC
CASSQQGSYGYTF
>TRBJ1-1|.|TRBV3-1/TRBV3-2|.
TGTGCCAGCAGCCCTCAGTCAATGAACACTGAAGCTTTCTTT
CASSPQSMNTEAFF
>TRBJ2-2|.|TRBV21-1|.
TGTGCCAGCACCACTGGGGACAGATCGAACACCGGGGAGCTGTTTTTT
CASTTGDRSNTGELFF
>TRBJ1-1|few|TRBV18|TRBD1
TGTGCCAGCTCACACCGGGACAGGGCAAACACTGAAGCTTTCTTT
CASSHRDRANTEAFF
>TRBJ1-2|.|TRBV5-4|.
TGTGCCAGCAGCTTGGAGGTCAACAGATATAACTATGGCTACACCTTC
CASSLEVNRYNYGYTF
>TRBJ1-2|.|TRBV29-1|TRBD1
TGCAGCGTTGCATCGGGACAGGACGGTGGCTACACCTTC
CSVASGQDGGYTF
>TRBJ2-3|once|TRBV2|.
TGTGCCAGCAGTGAGCGCCGGGCAACGCAGTATTTT
CASSERRATQYF
>TRBJ2-3|once|TRBV10-3|.
TGTGCCATCAGTGAGTCCAGTGGGAGCGCAGATACGCAGTATTTT
CAISESSGSADTQYF
>TRBJ2-5|.|TRBV7-8|TRBD1
TGTGCCAGCAGCTGGGGACAGCAAGAGACCCAGTACTTC
CASSWGQQETQYF
>TRBJ2-5|.|TRBV7-2|TRBD2
TGTGCCAGCAGCTCCCTACTGACTAGCGGGGGGCGAGAGACCCAGTACTTC
CASSSLLTSGGRETQYF
>TRBJ2-3|.|TRBV11-2|TRBD2
TGTGCCAGCAGCGACACCTCCGGGACTAGCGGGGTGGATACGCAGTATTTT
CASSDTSGTSGVDTQYF
>TRBJ1-1|.|TRBV7-9|.
TGTGCCAGCAGCCCCCAGGGTCAGAAAGCTTTCTTT
CASSPQGQKAFF
>TRBJ1-4|once|TRBV5-1|.
TGCGCCAGCAGCCAGGGGTATCGTGAAAAACTGTTTTTT
CASSQGYREKLFF
>TRBJ2-1|.|TRBV3-1/TRBV3-2|TRBD2
TGTGCCAGCAGCCGAGCGGGGGGGCCCTATGAGCAGTTCTTC
CASSRAGGPYEQFF
>TRBJ2-5|.|TRBV6-1|.
TGTGCCAGCAGTGAGAGGGGGGAGACCCAGTACTTC
CASSERGETQYF
>TRBJ2-7|.|TRBV28|.
TGTGCCAGCAGTTTATTGTCAGGGAGAATCCACGAGCAGTACTTC
CASSLLSGRIHEQYF
>TRBJ2-3|.|TRBV7-9|TRBD2
TGTGCCAGCAGCGTCGGACTAGCGGGGGGGCGGACAGATACGCAGTATTTT
CASSVGLAGGRTDTQYF
>TRBJ2-6|.|TRBV10-3|TRBD1
TGTGCCATCAGTCCGGGACAGTACTCTGGGGCCAACGTCCTGACTTTC
CAISPGQYSGANVLTF
>TRBJ2-7|.|TRBV18|TRBD1
TGTGCCAGCTCACGGGACAGTAGTTACGAGCAGTACTTC
CASSRDSSYEQYF
>TRBJ2-6|.|TRBV5-8|TRBD1
TGTGCCAGCACCCGGTCCGGACAGGGGATGGCCTCTGGGGCCAACGTCCTGACTTTC
CASTRSGQGMASGANVLTF
>TRBJ1-2|once|TRBV19|.
TGTGCCAGTAGTAAGGGGGGGATACCCTTTACTAACTATGGCTACACCTTC
CASSKGGIPFTNYGYTF
>TRBJ1-3|.|TRBV7-2|.
TGTGCCAGCAGCTTGAGACGGAGCGAAAGGGGAAACACCATATATTTT
CASSLRRSERGNTIYF
>TRBJ1-6|.|TRBV9|.
TGTGCCAGCAGCCCCCCAGGGGACTCACCCCTCCACTTT
CASSPPGDSPLHF
>TRBJ1-4|.|TRBV20-1|TRBD1
TGCAGTGCTAGTACCACAGGGGTGGATGAAAAACTGTTTTTT
CSASTTGVDEKLFF
>TRBJ2-5|once|TRBV5-1|.
TGCGCCAGCAGCTACGCGGGGGCCACGGGGGAGACCCAGTACTTC
CASSYAGATGETQYF
>TRBJ1-3|.|TRBV19|.
TGTGCCAGTACCGCAGGGGACTCTGGAAACACCATATATTTT
CASTAGDSGNTIYF
>TRBJ1-3|.|TRBV12-2|.
TGTGCAAGTCGCCTGGAAACAGTTCTATCCTCTGGAAACACCATATATTTT
CASRLETVLSSGNTIYF
>TRBJ1-5|.|TRBV7-9|.
TGTGCCAGCAGCTGGTTTAATCAGCCCCAGCATTTT
CASSWFNQPQHF
>TRBJ2-2|once|TRBV19|.
TGTGCCAGTAGTAAGACCGGGGAGCTGTTTTTT
CASSKTGELFF